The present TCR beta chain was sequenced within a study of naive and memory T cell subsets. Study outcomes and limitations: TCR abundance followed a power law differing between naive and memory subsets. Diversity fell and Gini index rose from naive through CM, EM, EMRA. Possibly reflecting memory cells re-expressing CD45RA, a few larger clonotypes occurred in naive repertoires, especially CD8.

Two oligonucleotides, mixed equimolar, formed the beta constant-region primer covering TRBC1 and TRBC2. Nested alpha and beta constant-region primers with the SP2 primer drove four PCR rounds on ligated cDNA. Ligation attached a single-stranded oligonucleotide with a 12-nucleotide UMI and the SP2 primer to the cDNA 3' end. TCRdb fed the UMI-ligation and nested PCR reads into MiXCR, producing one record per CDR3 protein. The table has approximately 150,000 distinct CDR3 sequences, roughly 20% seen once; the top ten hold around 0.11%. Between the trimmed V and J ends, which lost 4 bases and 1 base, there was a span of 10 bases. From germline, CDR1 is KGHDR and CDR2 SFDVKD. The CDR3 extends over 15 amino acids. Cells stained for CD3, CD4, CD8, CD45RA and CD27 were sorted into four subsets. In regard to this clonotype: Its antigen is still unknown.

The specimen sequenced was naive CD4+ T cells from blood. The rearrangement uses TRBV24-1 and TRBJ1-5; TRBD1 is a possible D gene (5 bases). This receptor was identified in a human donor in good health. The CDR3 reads CATSESGRSNQPQHF. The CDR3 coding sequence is TGTGCCACCAGTGAATCGGGACGGAGCAATCAGCCCCAGCATTTT.